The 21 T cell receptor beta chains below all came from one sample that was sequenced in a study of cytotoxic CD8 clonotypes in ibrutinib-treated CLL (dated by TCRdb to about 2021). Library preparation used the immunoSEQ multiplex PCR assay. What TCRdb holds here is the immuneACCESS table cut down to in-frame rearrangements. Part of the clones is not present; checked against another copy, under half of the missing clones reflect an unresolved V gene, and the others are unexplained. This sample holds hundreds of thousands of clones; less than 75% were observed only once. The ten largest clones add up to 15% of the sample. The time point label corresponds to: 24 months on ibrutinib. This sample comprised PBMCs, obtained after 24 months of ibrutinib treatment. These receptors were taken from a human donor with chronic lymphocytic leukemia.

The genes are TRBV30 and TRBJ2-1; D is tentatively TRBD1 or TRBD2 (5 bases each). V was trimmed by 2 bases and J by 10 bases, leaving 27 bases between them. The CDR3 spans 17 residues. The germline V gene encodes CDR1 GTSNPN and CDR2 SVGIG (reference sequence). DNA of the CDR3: TGTGCCTGGAGTCAGGGCGGGTTAGGGTCTATCCCGGGGGAGCAGTTCTTC. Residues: CAWSQGGLGSIPGEQFF. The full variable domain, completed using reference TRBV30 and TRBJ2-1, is SQTIHQWPATLVQPVGSPLSLECTVEGTSNPNLYWYRQAAGRGLQLLFYSVGIGQISSEVPQNLSASRPQDRQFILSSKKLLLSDSGFYLCAWSQGGLGSIPGEQFFGPGTRLTVL.

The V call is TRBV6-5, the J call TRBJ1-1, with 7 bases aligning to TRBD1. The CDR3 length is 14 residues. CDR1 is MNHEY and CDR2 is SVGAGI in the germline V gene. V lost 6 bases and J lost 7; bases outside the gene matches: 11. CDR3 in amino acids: CASSPQIWTGEAFF. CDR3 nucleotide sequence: TGTGCCAGCAGCCCACAGATTTGGACAGGTGAAGCTTTCTTT.

The CDR3 loop is CASSSPSAGARGEQFF. DNA for the CDR3: TGTGCCAGCAGCTCCCCCTCGGCGGGCGCCCGGGGTGAGCAGTTCTTC. The V gene is TRBV7-3, the J gene TRBJ2-1, with a weak D call TRBD2 (5 bases). Looked up from germline, CDR1 is SGHTA and CDR2 is FQGTGA. V lost 4 bases to trimming and J lost 9 bases, with 22 bases between them. The CDR3 extends over 16 amino acids.

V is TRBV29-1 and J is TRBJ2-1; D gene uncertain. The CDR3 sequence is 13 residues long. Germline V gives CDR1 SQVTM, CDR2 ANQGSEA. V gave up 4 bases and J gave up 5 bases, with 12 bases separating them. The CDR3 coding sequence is TGCAGCGTTGGACCGAAAGGCCACAATGAGCAGTTCTTC. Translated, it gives CSVGPKGHNEQFF.

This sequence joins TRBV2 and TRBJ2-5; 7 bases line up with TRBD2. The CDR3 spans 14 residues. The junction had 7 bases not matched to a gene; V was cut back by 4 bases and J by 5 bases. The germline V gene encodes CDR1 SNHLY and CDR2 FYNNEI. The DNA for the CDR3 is TGTGCCAGCAGTGTCAGCGGGAAGGGGGAGACCCAGTACTTC. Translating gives CASSVSGKGETQYF.

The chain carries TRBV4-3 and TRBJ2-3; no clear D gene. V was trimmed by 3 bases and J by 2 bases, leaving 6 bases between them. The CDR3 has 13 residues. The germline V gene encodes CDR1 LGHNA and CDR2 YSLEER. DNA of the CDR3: TGCGCCAGCAGCCAGGTTTACACAGATACGCAGTATTTT. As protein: CASSQVYTDTQYF.

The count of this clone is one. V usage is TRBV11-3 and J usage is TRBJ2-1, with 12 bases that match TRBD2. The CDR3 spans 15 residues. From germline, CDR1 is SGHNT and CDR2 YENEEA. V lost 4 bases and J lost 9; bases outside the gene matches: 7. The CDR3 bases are TGTGCCAGCAGCTCCTGGACTAGCGGGAATGGTGAGCAGTTCTTC. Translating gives CASSSWTSGNGEQFF.

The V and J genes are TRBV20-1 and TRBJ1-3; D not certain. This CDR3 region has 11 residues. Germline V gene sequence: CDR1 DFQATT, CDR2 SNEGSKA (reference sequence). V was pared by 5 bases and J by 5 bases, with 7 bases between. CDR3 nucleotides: TGCAGTGCTCCCCTCCGAAACACCATATATTTT. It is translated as CSAPLRNTIYF.

Here the CDR3 reads CANLVGNEQFF. CDR3 nucleotide sequence: TGTGCCAACCTGGTGGGCAATGAGCAGTTCTTC. The genes are TRBV10-3 and TRBJ2-1; no firm D call. Germline CDR1 is ENHRY and CDR2 is SYGVKD. Trimming took off 10 bases at V and 6 bases at J, with 10 bases between the two ends. The CDR3 spans 11 residues.

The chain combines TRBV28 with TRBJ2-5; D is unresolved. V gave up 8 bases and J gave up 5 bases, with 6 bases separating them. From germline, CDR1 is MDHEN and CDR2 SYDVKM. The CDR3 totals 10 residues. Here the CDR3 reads CASGRETQYF. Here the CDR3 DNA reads TGTGCCAGCGGGCGGGAGACCCAGTACTTC.

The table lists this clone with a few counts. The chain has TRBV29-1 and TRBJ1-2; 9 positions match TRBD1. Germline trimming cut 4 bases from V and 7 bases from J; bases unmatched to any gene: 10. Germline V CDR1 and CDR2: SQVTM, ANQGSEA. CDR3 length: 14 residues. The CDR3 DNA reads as TGCAGCGTTGCGGCGGGGACAGGGTTCGGTGGCTACACCTTC. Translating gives CSVAAGTGFGGYTF.

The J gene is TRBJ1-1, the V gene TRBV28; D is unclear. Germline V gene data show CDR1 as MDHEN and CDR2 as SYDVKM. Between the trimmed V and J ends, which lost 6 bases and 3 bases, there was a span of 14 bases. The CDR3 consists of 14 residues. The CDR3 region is CASSPTEGYTEAFF. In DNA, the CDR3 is TGTGCCAGCAGCCCCACAGAGGGTTACACTGAAGCTTTCTTT.

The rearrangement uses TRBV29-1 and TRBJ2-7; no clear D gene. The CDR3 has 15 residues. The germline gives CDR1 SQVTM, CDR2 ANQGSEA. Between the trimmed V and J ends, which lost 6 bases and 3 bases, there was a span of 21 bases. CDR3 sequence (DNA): TGCAGCGTCGAGAAGTCCTCAGATGTAAGCTACGAGCAGTACTTC. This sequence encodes CSVEKSSDVSYEQYF.

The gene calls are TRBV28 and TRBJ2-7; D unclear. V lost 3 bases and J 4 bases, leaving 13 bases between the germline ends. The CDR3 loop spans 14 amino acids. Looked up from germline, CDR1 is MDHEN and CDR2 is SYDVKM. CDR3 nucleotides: TGTGCCAGCAGTTTGTGGCAGACGATGTACGAGCAGTACTTC. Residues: CASSLWQTMYEQYF.

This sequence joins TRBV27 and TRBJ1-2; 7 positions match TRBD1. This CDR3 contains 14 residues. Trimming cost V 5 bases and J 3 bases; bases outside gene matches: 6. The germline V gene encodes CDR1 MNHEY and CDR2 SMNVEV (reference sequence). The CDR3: CASSPLGQYYGYTF. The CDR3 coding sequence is TGTGCCAGCAGTCCACTGGGACAGTACTATGGCTACACCTTC.

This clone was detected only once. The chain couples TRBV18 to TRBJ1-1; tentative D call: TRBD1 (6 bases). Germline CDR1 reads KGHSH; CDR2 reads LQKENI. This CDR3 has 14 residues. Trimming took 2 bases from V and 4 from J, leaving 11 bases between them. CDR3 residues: CASSPAGVGTEAFF. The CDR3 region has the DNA TGTGCCAGCTCACCAGCAGGGGTGGGCACTGAAGCTTTCTTT.

The CDR3 is CASSQTGTSYNEQFF. For the CDR3, the DNA is TGTGCCAGCAGCCAGACAGGGACTAGTTACAATGAGCAGTTCTTC. The gene calls are TRBV7-2 and TRBJ2-1; TRBD2 is a possible D gene (8 bases). The CDR3 runs to 15 residues. The V end lost 5 bases, the J end lost 4 bases, and 15 bases lay between the germline ends. Per germline, CDR1 SGHTA and CDR2 FQGNSA.

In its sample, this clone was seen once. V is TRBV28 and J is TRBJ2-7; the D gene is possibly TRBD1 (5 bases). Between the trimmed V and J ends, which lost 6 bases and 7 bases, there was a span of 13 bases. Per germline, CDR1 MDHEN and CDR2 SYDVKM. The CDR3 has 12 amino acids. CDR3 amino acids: CASSPKGWEQYF. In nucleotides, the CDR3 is TGTGCCAGCAGCCCAAAGGGGTGGGAGCAGTACTTC.

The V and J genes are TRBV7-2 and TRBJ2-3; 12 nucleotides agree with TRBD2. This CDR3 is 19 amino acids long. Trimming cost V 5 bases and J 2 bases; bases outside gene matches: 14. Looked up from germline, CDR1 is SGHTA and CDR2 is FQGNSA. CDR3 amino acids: CASSAQLAGTSGYTDTQYF. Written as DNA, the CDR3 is TGTGCCAGCAGCGCCCAACTCGCCGGGACTAGCGGGTACACAGATACGCAGTATTTT.

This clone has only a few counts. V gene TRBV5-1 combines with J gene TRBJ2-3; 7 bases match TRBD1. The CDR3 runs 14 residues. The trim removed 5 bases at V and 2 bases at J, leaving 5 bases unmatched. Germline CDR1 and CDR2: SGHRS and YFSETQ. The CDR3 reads CASSRDSITDTQYF. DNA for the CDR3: TGCGCCAGCAGTCGGGACAGCATCACAGATACGCAGTATTTT.

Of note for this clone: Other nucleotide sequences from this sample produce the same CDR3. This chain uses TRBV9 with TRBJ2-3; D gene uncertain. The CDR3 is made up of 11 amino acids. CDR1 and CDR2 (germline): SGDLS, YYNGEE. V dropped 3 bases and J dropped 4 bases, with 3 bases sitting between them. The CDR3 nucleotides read TGTGCCAGCAGCGCATCAGATACGCAGTATTTT. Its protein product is CASSASDTQYF.